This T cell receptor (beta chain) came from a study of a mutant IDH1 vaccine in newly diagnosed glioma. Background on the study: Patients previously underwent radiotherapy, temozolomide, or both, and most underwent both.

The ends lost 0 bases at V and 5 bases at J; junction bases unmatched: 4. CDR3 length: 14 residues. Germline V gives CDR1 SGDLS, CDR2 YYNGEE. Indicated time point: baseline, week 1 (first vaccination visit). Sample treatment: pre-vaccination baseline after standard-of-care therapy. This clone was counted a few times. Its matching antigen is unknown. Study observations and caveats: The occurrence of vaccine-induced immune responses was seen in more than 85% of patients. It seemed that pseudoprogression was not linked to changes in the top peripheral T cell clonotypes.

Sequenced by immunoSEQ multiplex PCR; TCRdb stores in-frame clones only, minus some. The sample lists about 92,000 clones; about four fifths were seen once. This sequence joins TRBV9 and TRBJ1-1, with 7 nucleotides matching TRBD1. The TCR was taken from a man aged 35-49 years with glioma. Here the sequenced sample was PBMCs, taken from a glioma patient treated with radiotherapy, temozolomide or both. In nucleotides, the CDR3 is TGTGCCAGCAGCGTAGTGGCAGGGGGGACTGAAGCTTTCTTT. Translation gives CASSVVAGGTEAFF.